This record looks at one T cell receptor beta chain sequence and its context. This record belongs to a study of blood T cell repertoires in COVID-19. The CDR3 is 14 residues long. The germline gives CDR1 KGHSH, CDR2 LQKENI. Trimming took 4 bases from V and 3 from J; bases not matched to a gene: 4. Using immunoSEQ multiplex PCR, the repertoire was profiled, and TCRdb retains in-frame clones only, with some absent. This sample yields hundreds of thousands of clones, of which around 89% are seen a single time; roughly 8.6% belongs to the top ten. Sequencing used PBMCs or T cells enriched from blood (not recorded which). The TCR originated in a middle-aged man who had recovered from COVID-19. The chain links TRBV18 to TRBJ2-3, with TRBD1 matching over 7 bases. The CDR3 DNA sequence: TGTGCCAGCTCACTAGAGACAGGGACAGATACGCAGTATTTT. Translation gives CASSLETGTDTQYF.